The entry below describes one T cell receptor beta chain. Germline CDR1 SGHRS, CDR2 YFSETQ. The length of the CDR3 is 14 residues. Trimming pared 0 bases from V and 6 bases from J, leaving 13 bases between. This record comes from a study of blood T cell repertoires in COVID-19. Only in-frame clones appear in the TCRdb table, and some are missing; sequencing was by immunoSEQ multiplex PCR. The sample includes approximately 200,000 clones, approximately 94% seen only once; the top ten take around 0.8%. The receptor comes from a man younger than 40 with COVID-19, enrolled during active disease. V is TRBV5-1 and J is TRBJ2-7, with D tentatively TRBD2 (5 bases). Sequencing used peripheral blood. The CDR3 region has the DNA TGCGCCAGCAGCTTGGCAGGTCGAGGGTCCGAGCAGTACTTC. Protein: CASSLAGRGSEQYF.